This passage covers 18 T cell receptor beta chains from one sample sequenced in a study of T cells after posttransplantation cyclophosphamide (dated by TCRdb to about 2016). The library came from the immunoSEQ multiplex PCR assay. Imported from immuneACCESS, the table was reduced by TCRdb to in-frame sequences with V and J called. These copies leave out some clones; in studies compared against another copy, an unresolved V gene accounts for under half, and the cause of the remainder is not known. This sample is represented by about 24,000 clones; about 82% of them were singletons. Approximately 6.7% of the sample goes to the ten largest clones. Input material: PBMCs. Every receptor here comes from a woman aged 55-69 years with a blood cancer, CMV-positive, and with a related stem cell donor.

The chain carries TRBV29-1 and TRBJ1-5; D unresolved. This CDR3 contains 12 residues. The V and J ends lost 5 bases and 4 bases respectively, with 9 bases between them. Germline values: CDR1 SQVTM, CDR2 ANQGSEA. CDR3 protein: CSVSEGNQPQHF. The CDR3, as DNA: TGCAGCGTTTCCGAGGGAAATCAGCCCCAGCATTTT.

The chain uses TRBV19 and TRBJ1-2; 7 bases agree with TRBD1. Germline V gene data show CDR1 as LNHDA and CDR2 as SQIVND (reference sequence). The length of the CDR3 is 13 residues. The V gene end was trimmed by 6 bases and the J gene end by 4 bases; junction bases not matched to a gene: 5. CDR3: CASSPGDSYGYTF. Written as DNA, the CDR3 is TGTGCCAGTAGCCCGGGGGACAGCTATGGCTACACCTTC.

The chain is built from TRBV5-1 and TRBJ2-7; no reliable D call. V dropped 2 bases and J dropped 4 bases, with 10 bases sitting between them. The CDR3 is 13 amino acids. CDR1 and CDR2 from the germline V gene are SGHRS and YFSETQ. The CDR3 region is CASSLIAQYEQYF. The CDR3 DNA reads as TGCGCCAGCAGCTTAATAGCACAATACGAGCAGTACTTC.

The rearrangement links TRBV6-5 to TRBJ1-1; 10 positions match TRBD1. CDR1 and CDR2 from the germline V gene are MNHEY and SVGAGI. The CDR3 extends over 14 amino acids. V shed 0 bases and J 10 bases; nucleotides not matched to a gene: 5. The CDR3, as DNA: TGTGCCAGCAGTTACTCGAGAGACAGGGGGCCAGCTTTCTTT. Amino acids: CASSYSRDRGPAFF.

This chain links TRBV11-3 with TRBJ1-1, with D unresolved. CDR3 length: 13 residues. Germline loops: CDR1 SGHNT, CDR2 YENEEA. The V and J ends lost 4 bases and 2 bases respectively, with 8 bases between them. The DNA of the CDR3 is TGTGCCAGCAGCTGGCAGACTAACACTGAAGCTTTCTTT. Translated: CASSWQTNTEAFF.

This clone was detected a few times. The chain combines TRBV16 with TRBJ1-5, with D unclear. The CDR3 sequence is 14 residues long. The germline CDR1 and CDR2 sequences are KGHSY and FQNENV. V lost 4 bases to trimming and J lost 8 bases, with 15 bases between them. Here the CDR3 DNA reads TGTGCCAGCAGCCCGCAAATGGGAGTGGAGCCCCAGCATTTT. This translates into CASSPQMGVEPQHF.

The chain links TRBV11-3 to TRBJ2-7; a weak D match, TRBD1 (5 bases). This CDR3 comprises 15 residues. Trimming cost V 1 base and J 4 bases, with 14 bases left between them. CDR1 and CDR2 (germline): SGHNT, YENEEA. The DNA for the CDR3 is TGTGCCAGCAGCTTAGGGTTCGGGCAGGGATACGAGCAGTACTTC. Translating it yields CASSLGFGQGYEQYF.

The genes are TRBV30 and TRBJ1-5; 7 bases line up with TRBD1. The V gene's germline CDR1 is GTSNPN and CDR2 SVGIG (reference sequence). Trimming removed 3 bases from V and 0 bases from J; junction bases left unmatched: 5. This CDR3 has 15 residues. The CDR3 DNA follows: TGTGCCTGGAGCCTGGGACAGTATAGCAATCAGCCCCAGCATTTT. It yields the protein CAWSLGQYSNQPQHF.

This chain uses TRBV6-5 with TRBJ2-5, with a tentative D call TRBD1 (5 bases). CDR3 size: 15 residues. The V and J ends lost 2 bases and 5 bases respectively, with 15 bases between them. Germline V CDR1 and CDR2: MNHEY, SVGAGI. DNA of the CDR3: TGTGCCAGCAGTTACACTCTCAGGGCGGCGGAGACCCAGTACTTC. Amino acid sequence: CASSYTLRAAETQYF.

This clone was observed a single time. The chain has TRBV18 and TRBJ2-7; 14 bases are shared with TRBD2. CDR3 size: 20 residues. The ends lost 5 bases at V and 5 bases at J; junction bases unmatched: 20. Germline V gene lookup returns CDR1 KGHSH and CDR2 LQKENI. The CDR3 sequence is CASSGEMGTSGRNLLHEQYF. The DNA for the CDR3 is TGTGCCAGCTCAGGGGAGATGGGGACTAGCGGGAGAAATTTGTTGCACGAGCAGTACTTC.

This chain connects TRBV7-9 to TRBJ1-1; D may be TRBD1 (5 bases). Deletions cut 0 bases from V and 4 bases from J, with 12 bases between. Germline CDR1 SEHNR, CDR2 FQNEAQ (reference sequence). CDR3 length: 15 amino acids. The chain's CDR3 is CASSLAGRVGTEAFF. The DNA for the CDR3 is TGTGCCAGCAGCTTAGCCGGCAGGGTCGGCACTGAAGCTTTCTTT.

The chain has TRBV9 and TRBJ2-7; 8 bases are a match to TRBD1. This CDR3 has 14 amino acids. V was pared by 3 bases and J by 0 bases, with 2 bases of the junction left unmatched. CDR1 is SGDLS and CDR2 is YYNGEE in the germline V gene. CDR3 sequence (DNA): TGTGCCAGCAGCGCCGACAGGGGCTCCTACGAGCAGTACTTC. This encodes CASSADRGSYEQYF.

The chain employs TRBV27 and TRBJ1-2; D gene ambiguous. This CDR3 has 13 amino acids. The germline V and J ends were trimmed by 6 bases and 1 base, with 9 bases remaining between them. The V gene's germline CDR1 is MNHEY and CDR2 SMNVEV (reference sequence). DNA of the CDR3: TGTGCCAGCAGCAACAGTTTTAACTATGGCTACACCTTC. It yields the protein CASSNSFNYGYTF.

J is TRBJ2-1 and V is TRBV7-9, with a weak D call TRBD2 (6 bases). V was cut by 5 bases and J by 5 bases, with 25 bases left in between. The CDR3 consists of 18 residues. Germline-derived CDR1 and CDR2 are SEHNR and FQNEAQ (reference sequence). CDR3 region: CASSVTRTSHFTNNEQFF. CDR3 DNA sequence: TGTGCCAGCAGCGTAACGCGAACTAGCCACTTCACCAACAATGAGCAGTTCTTC.

This chain links TRBV6-1 with TRBJ2-2, with TRBD2 as a possible D gene (7 bases). The CDR3 runs to 14 residues. Germline loops: CDR1 MNHNS, CDR2 SASEGT. V lost 6 bases to trimming and J lost 9 bases, with 17 bases between them. The chain's CDR3 is CASRHLGGLRELFF. The CDR3 DNA is TGTGCCAGCAGGCATCTGGGGGGGCTAAGGGAGCTGTTTTTT.

The CDR3, as DNA: TGTGCCAGCAGTGAAACAGGTTTGGGTAATCAGCCCCAGCATTTT. This translates into CASSETGLGNQPQHF. The chain carries TRBV6-1 and TRBJ1-5; possibly TRBD1 for D (5 bases). The CDR3 totals 15 residues. With 2 bases removed from V and 4 bases from J, the gap between germline ends came to 12 bases. The germline gives CDR1 MNHNS, CDR2 SASEGT.

The genes are TRBV19 and TRBJ2-1; 9 nucleotides line up with TRBD2. J gave up 14 bases and V 5 bases, and 19 bases lay outside the gene matches. The CDR3 totals 16 residues. Germline-derived CDR1 and CDR2 are LNHDA and SQIVND (reference sequence). CDR3 region: CASSPRGSGSLELEFF. In DNA, the CDR3 is TGTGCCAGTAGTCCTCGGGGTAGCGGGAGCTTGGAGTTGGAGTTCTTC.

CDR3 residues: CASSPNRLNTEAFF. CDR3 nucleotides: TGTGCCAGCAGTCCAAACAGATTAAACACTGAAGCTTTCTTT. This rearrangement joins TRBV6-1 to TRBJ1-1; D uncertain. Trimming took off 5 bases at V and 2 bases at J, with 12 bases between the two ends. CDR1 and CDR2 from the germline V gene are MNHNS and SASEGT. The CDR3 covers 14 residues.